Shown below are 23 T cell receptor beta chains from a single sample sequenced in a study of cytomegalovirus exposure and HLA in healthy donors. A multiplex PCR was run with 60 Vbeta primers and 13 Jbeta primers. Measured with immunoSEQ multiplex PCR; TCRdb has only the in-frame clones, and not every one. Among 72,000 or so clones, 75% to 85% were seen once, and the ten largest hold roughly 8%. Source material: PBMCs. The receptors stem from a man aged 18-30 years in good health and CMV-seropositive.

This clone was seen just once. The genes are TRBV25-1 and TRBJ2-1; D is unclear. Trimming pared 6 bases from V and 4 bases from J, leaving 4 bases between. In germline, CDR1 is MGHDK, CDR2 SYGVNS. The CDR3 runs 11 residues. The CDR3 coding sequence is TGTGCCAGCAGCCTATACAATGAGCAGTTCTTC. It specifies CASSLYNEQFF.

The genes are TRBV30 and TRBJ1-5; D gene ambiguous. The CDR3 loop spans 13 amino acids. V lost 3 bases, J lost 1 base, and 7 bases lay in between. In germline, CDR1 is GTSNPN, CDR2 SVGIG (reference sequence). The CDR3 reads CAWRGNSNQPQHF. In DNA, the CDR3 is TGTGCCTGGAGGGGCAACAGCAATCAGCCCCAGCATTTT.

This clone was seen only a few times. The chain uses TRBV6-5 and TRBJ1-2; D gene unclear. CDR3 length equals 13 residues. Trimming stripped 4 bases from V and 6 bases from J, with 12 bases between. The germline V gene encodes CDR1 MNHEY and CDR2 SVGAGI. The CDR3 nucleotides read TGTGCCAGCAGTTCCCTTTATCGAGATGGCTACACCTTC. Its protein product is CASSSLYRDGYTF.

This chain uses TRBV6-5 with TRBJ2-1; 15 bases are a match to TRBD2. The V segment lost 3 bases and the J segment 10 bases; nucleotides outside the gene matches: 4. Germline V gene data show CDR1 as MNHEY and CDR2 as SVGAGI. The CDR3 has 15 amino acids. The CDR3 nucleotides are TGTGCCAGCAGTTATGGACTAGCGGGGGGGTGGGAGCAGTTCTTC. The encoded protein is CASSYGLAGGWEQFF.

J is TRBJ2-1 and V is TRBV5-1; D is uncertain. CDR1 and CDR2 from the germline V gene are SGHRS and YFSETQ. The CDR3 has 12 residues. Trimming shortened V by 0 bases and J by 8 bases, and 6 bases separated the two germline ends. As DNA, the CDR3 is TGCGCCAGCAGCTTGGGCCAGGATGAGCAGTTCTTC. Encoded protein: CASSLGQDEQFF.

This clone was seen only a few times. This chain joins TRBV7-9 and TRBJ2-1; 8 nucleotides align to TRBD2. Germline values: CDR1 SEHNR, CDR2 FQNEAQ (reference sequence). The CDR3 runs to 17 residues. V shed 4 bases and J 8 bases; nucleotides not matched to a gene: 16. The CDR3 protein is CASSSRRSGGAFYEQFF. The CDR3 DNA is TGTGCCAGCAGCTCTAGGAGGAGCGGGGGCGCATTCTATGAGCAGTTCTTC. Combining the CDR3 with reference TRBV7-9 and TRBJ2-1 gives the whole variable domain DTGVSQNPRHKITKRGQNVTFRCDPISEHNRLYWYRQTLGQGPEFLTYFQNEAQLEKSRLLSDRFSAERPKGSFSTLEIQRTEQGDSAMYLCASSSRRSGGAFYEQFFGPGTRLTVL.

Comments on this clone: A read error is likely, as this CDR3 ends without the conserved phenylalanine or tryptophan. This rearrangement joins TRBV6-5 to TRBJ1-1; D not resolved. The V end lost 8 bases, the J end lost 5 bases, and 9 bases lay between the germline ends. The germline V gene encodes CDR1 MNHEY and CDR2 SVGAGI. There are 11 residues in the CDR3. DNA for the CDR3: TGTGCCAGCTCAACGGTGACTGAAGCTTTCCTT. This gives the protein CASSTVTEAFL.

The chain has TRBV28 and TRBJ2-6, with a tentative D call TRBD2 (5 bases). This CDR3 contains 14 residues. Germline loops: CDR1 MDHEN, CDR2 SYDVKM. Trimming took off 5 bases at V and 0 bases at J, with 5 bases between the two ends. The CDR3 DNA follows: TGTGCCAGCAGTACTAGCTCTGGGGCCAACGTCCTGACTTTC. Translated: CASSTSSGANVLTF.

This chain links TRBV28 with TRBJ1-1; D remains ambiguous. Germline CDR1 and CDR2: MDHEN and SYDVKM. This CDR3 is 13 amino acids long. Trimming took off 7 bases at V and 3 bases at J, with 12 bases between the two ends. The CDR3 protein is CASKVAVDTEAFF. Here the CDR3 DNA reads TGTGCCAGCAAAGTAGCAGTTGACACTGAAGCTTTCTTT.

This rearrangement joins TRBV30 to TRBJ1-4, with D unresolved. The V gene's germline CDR1 is GTSNPN and CDR2 SVGIG (reference sequence). Trimming left V 4 bases short and J 4 bases short, with 13 bases between. The CDR3 length is 14 residues. Here the CDR3 DNA reads TGTGCCTGGAAGCGCGGGTTTGATAATGAAAAACTGTTTTTT. This encodes CAWKRGFDNEKLFF.

In this sample, this clone turned up once. The chain carries TRBV5-6 and TRBJ1-5, with 11 bases fitting TRBD1. The CDR3 totals 16 residues. CDR1 SGHDT and CDR2 YYEEEE come from the germline V gene. Losses at the gene ends were 4 bases for V and 4 bases for J; bases not matched to a gene: 7. Here the CDR3 reads CASSAWTGGVNQPQHF. CDR3 nucleotide sequence: TGTGCCAGCAGCGCCTGGACAGGGGGCGTTAATCAGCCCCAGCATTTT.

This clone appeared once. The chain has TRBV7-8 and TRBJ2-1, with unresolved D. Germline CDR1 and CDR2: SGHVS and FQNEAQ. The CDR3 length is 15 residues. Deletions cut 3 bases from V and 6 bases from J, with 15 bases between. The CDR3 spells CASSLGLPLGNEQFF. The CDR3 region has the DNA TGTGCCAGCAGCTTGGGCCTACCCTTGGGCAATGAGCAGTTCTTC.

The chain uses TRBV1 and TRBJ1-3; the table names TRBD1, a call not compared with the DNA. TRBV1 is assigned pseudogene status. The CDR3 spans 15 residues. In DNA form, the CDR3 reads TGCACCAGCAGCCAGGAGGGACAGGGGGCAAACACCATATATTTT. Translated, it gives CTSSQEGQGANTIYF.

This chain's CDR3 is CASMGGVYGNTIYF. CDR3 nucleotide sequence: TGTGCCAGCATGGGGGGGGTTTATGGAAACACCATATATTTT. This chain uses TRBV6-5 with TRBJ1-3, with TRBD1 as a possible D gene (5 bases). There are 14 residues in the CDR3. Germline values: CDR1 MNHEY, CDR2 SVGAGI. V was clipped by 7 bases and J by 3 bases, with 13 bases between them.

The DNA for the CDR3 is TGTGCCACCCACAGGGGTTCGAAGCAGTACTTC. It encodes CATHRGSKQYF. V is TRBV6-5 and J is TRBJ2-7; 7 nucleotides agree with TRBD1. With 10 bases clipped from V and 8 bases from J, the junction kept 8 bases outside the gene matches. Germline V gene data show CDR1 as MNHEY and CDR2 as SVGAGI. CDR3 length: 11 residues.

The chain combines TRBV6-1 with TRBJ2-1; 9 bases agree with TRBD1. The ends lost 1 base at V and 3 bases at J; junction bases unmatched: 4. CDR1 is MNHNS and CDR2 is SASEGT in the germline V gene. The CDR3 totals 16 residues. CDR3: CASSEETGGNYNEQFF. The DNA of the CDR3 is TGTGCCAGCAGTGAAGAAACAGGGGGCAACTACAATGAGCAGTTCTTC.

The chain uses TRBV29-1 and TRBJ1-4; 7 bases agree with TRBD1. CDR1 SQVTM and CDR2 ANQGSEA come from the germline V gene. V was pared by 5 bases and J by 6 bases, with 6 bases of the junction left unmatched. This CDR3 spans 13 amino acids. Here the CDR3 reads CSVTGDDDEKLFF. CDR3 bases: TGCAGCGTTACAGGGGACGATGATGAAAAACTGTTTTTT.

CDR3 protein: CASSEGLAGSDEQFF. Written as DNA, the CDR3 is TGTGCCAGCAGTGAGGGACTAGCGGGATCGGATGAGCAGTTCTTC. This rearrangement joins TRBV6-4 to TRBJ2-1, with TRBD2 identical over 13 bases. The CDR3 is 15 residues long. Germline CDR1 reads MRHNA; CDR2 reads SNTAGT. The V gene end was trimmed by 3 bases and the J gene end by 8 bases; junction bases not matched to a gene: 4.

The chain links TRBV30 to TRBJ1-5, with D possibly TRBD1 on 5 matching bases. Germline values: CDR1 GTSNPN, CDR2 SVGIG (reference sequence). The CDR3 spans 15 residues. Trimming pared 0 bases from V and 1 base from J, leaving 10 bases between. CDR3 loop: CAWSVGAGSNQPQHF. The CDR3 DNA follows: TGTGCCTGGAGTGTAGGGGCAGGGAGCAATCAGCCCCAGCATTTT.

V and J are TRBV4-1 and TRBJ1-1; D not resolved. The CDR3 loop spans 14 amino acids. The germline V gene encodes CDR1 MGHRA and CDR2 YSYEKL. V was trimmed by 1 base and J by 1 base, leaving 7 bases between them. The CDR3 sequence is CASSQGAENTEAFF. For the CDR3, the DNA is TGCGCCAGCAGCCAAGGTGCAGAGAACACTGAAGCTTTCTTT.

This clone was picked up one time. The V and J genes are TRBV2 and TRBJ1-4; D uncertain. V lost 6 bases, J lost 10 bases, and 9 bases lay in between. This CDR3 is built from 11 residues. In germline, CDR1 is SNHLY, CDR2 FYNNEI. DNA for the CDR3: TGTGCCAGCAGCGTTTACGGAAAACTGTTTTTT. It yields the protein CASSVYGKLFF.

In its sample, this clone was seen once. The V and J genes are TRBV7-8 and TRBJ1-1; D not certain. The CDR3 contains 14 residues. Germline V gene data show CDR1 as SGHVS and CDR2 as FQNEAQ. Trimming cost V 5 bases and J 4 bases, with 14 bases left between them. The CDR3: CASSPGLEITEAFF. Here the CDR3 DNA reads TGTGCCAGCAGCCCCGGTTTGGAGATCACTGAAGCTTTCTTT. The variable domain in full, with the rest retrieved from reference TRBV7-8 and TRBJ1-1, is GAGVSQSPRYKVAKRGQDVALRCDPISGHVSLFWYQQALGQGPEFLTYFQNEAQLDKSGLPSDRFFAERPEGSVSTLKIQRTQQEDSAVYLCASSPGLEITEAFFGQGTRLTVV.

The chain uses TRBV19 and TRBJ1-1; 8 nucleotides align to TRBD1. Trimming took 5 bases from V and 5 from J; bases not matched to a gene: 7. The CDR3 sequence is 14 residues long. CDR1 is LNHDA, CDR2 SQIVND, per germline (reference sequence). CDR3 loop: CASSLGQGGTEAFF. CDR3 DNA: TGTGCCAGTAGTCTTGGACAGGGTGGGACTGAAGCTTTCTTT. The complete variable domain, with remaining parts taken from reference TRBV19 and TRBJ1-1, reads DGGITQSPKYLFRKEGQNVTLSCEQNLNHDAMYWYRQDPGQGLRLIYYSQIVNDFQKGDIAEGYSVSREKKESFPLTVTSAQKNPTAFYLCASSLGQGGTEAFFGQGTRLTVV.